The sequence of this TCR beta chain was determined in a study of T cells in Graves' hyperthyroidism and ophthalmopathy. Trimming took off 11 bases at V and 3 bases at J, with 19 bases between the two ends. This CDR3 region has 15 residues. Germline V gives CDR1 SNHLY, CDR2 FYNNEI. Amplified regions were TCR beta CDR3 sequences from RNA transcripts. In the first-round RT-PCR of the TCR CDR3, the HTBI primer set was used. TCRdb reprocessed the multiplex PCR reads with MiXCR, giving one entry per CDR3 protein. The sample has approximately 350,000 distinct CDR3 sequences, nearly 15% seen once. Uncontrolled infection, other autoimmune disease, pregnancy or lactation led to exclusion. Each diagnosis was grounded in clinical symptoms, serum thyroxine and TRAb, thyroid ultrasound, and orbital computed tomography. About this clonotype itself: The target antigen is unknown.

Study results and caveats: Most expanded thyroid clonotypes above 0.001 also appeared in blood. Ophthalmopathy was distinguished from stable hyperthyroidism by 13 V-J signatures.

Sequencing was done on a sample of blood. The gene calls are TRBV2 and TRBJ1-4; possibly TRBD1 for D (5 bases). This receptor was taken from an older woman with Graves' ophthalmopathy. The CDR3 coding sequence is TGTGCCGGAACCCTAGACCGGGACCCTAATGAAAAACTGTTTTTT. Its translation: CAGTLDRDPNEKLFF. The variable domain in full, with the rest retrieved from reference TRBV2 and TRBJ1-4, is EPEVTQTPSHQVTQMGQEVILRCVPISNHLYFYWYRQILGQKVEFLVSFYNNEISEKSEIFDDQFSVERPDGSNFTLKIRSTKLEDSAMYFCAGTLDRDPNEKLFFGSGTQLSVL.